These T cell receptor beta chains were read from a single sample in a study of blood T cell repertoires in COVID-19. Data came from immunoSEQ multiplex PCR; TCRdb stores just in-frame clones and leaves some out. The table records around 310,000 clones, 90% of them present only once. The sample taken for sequencing was peripheral blood. Receptors were obtained from a middle-aged woman with COVID-19, enrolled during active disease. CDR3s include the opening cysteine and the closing phenylalanine or tryptophan. A D gene is named only where the DNA matches it firmly. Size tells how often a clone was seen (once, few, many) or the class of an expanded clone, and some rows leave it out.

TRBV3-1/TRBV3-2,TRBJ2-1,TRBD2,NA,CASSQTYRGRGGPTYNEQFF,TGTGCCAGCAGCCAGACCTACCGAGGGAGGGGAGGGCCTACCTACAATGAGCAGTTCTTC
TRBV9,TRBJ1-2,TRBD1,NA,CASSFSKGTGGRGYGYTF,TGTGCCAGCAGCTTCTCTAAGGGGACAGGGGGCAGAGGCTATGGCTACACCTTC
TRBV5-5,TRBJ1-6,NA,NA,CASSLGGPQGGSPLHF,TGTGCCAGCAGCTTGGGGGGTCCACAGGGAGGGTCACCCCTCCACTTT
TRBV13,TRBJ2-2,NA,once,CASSLNTGELFF,TGTGCCAGCAGCCTGAACACCGGGGAGCTGTTTTTT
TRBV6-4,TRBJ2-5,NA,NA,CASSDLPDYLPQETQYF,TGTGCCAGCAGTGACTTACCGGACTACCTCCCGCAAGAGACCCAGTACTTC
TRBV9,TRBJ1-6,NA,NA,CASSLRGFDSPLHF,TGTGCCAGCAGCTTGAGGGGGTTCGATTCACCCCTCCACTTT
TRBV28,TRBJ2-7,NA,NA,CASSPPGVPYEQYF,TGTGCCAGCAGTCCCCCCGGGGTCCCCTACGAGCAGTACTTC
TRBV19,TRBJ1-4,TRBD1,NA,CASASEGAFNEKLFF,TGTGCCAGTGCTTCGGAGGGGGCCTTTAATGAAAAACTGTTTTTT
TRBV5-1,TRBJ1-1,NA,NA,CASSTKGLAEAFF,TGCGCCAGCAGCACCAAGGGACTCGCTGAAGCTTTCTTT
TRBV7-2,TRBJ1-2,TRBD1,NA,CASSLGTGGSYGYTF,TGTGCCAGCAGCTTAGGGACAGGGGGCAGCTATGGCTACACCTTC
TRBV6-5,TRBJ2-1,NA,NA,CAGLAGTTYNEQFF,TGTGCCGGGCTGGCTGGGACAACTTACAATGAGCAGTTCTTC
TRBV2,TRBJ2-1,NA,NA,CASRRDSRYNEQFF,TGTGCCAGCAGACGGGACTCTCGATACAATGAGCAGTTCTTC
TRBV4-1,TRBJ1-4,NA,NA,CASSRGTANEKLFF,TGCGCCAGCAGCCGCGGTACGGCTAATGAAAAACTGTTTTTT
TRBV18,TRBJ2-7,TRBD2,few,CASSPWDPRGDPEQYF,TGTGCCAGCTCACCATGGGACCCTCGGGGGGACCCCGAGCAGTACTTC
TRBV19,TRBJ2-1,NA,NA,CASDPRGDLYEQFF,TGTGCCAGTGATCCCCGGGGAGACCTTTATGAGCAGTTCTTC
TRBV27,TRBJ1-6,TRBD1,NA,CASSSGQGKYNSPLHF,TGTGCCAGCAGCTCCGGACAGGGGAAGTATAATTCACCCCTCCACTTT
TRBV27,TRBJ2-1,NA,NA,CASSLLGGEKTQFF,TGTGCCAGCAGTTTATTGGGCGGGGAAAAAACCCAGTTCTTC
TRBV5-1,TRBJ2-1,NA,NA,CASSLGFGGRQKHNEQFF,TGCGCCAGCAGCTTGGGATTTGGAGGACGCCAAAAACACAATGAGCAGTTCTTC
TRBV18,TRBJ1-1,TRBD1,NA,CASSPDRVNTEAFF,TGTGCCAGCTCACCCGACAGGGTGAACACTGAAGCTTTCTTT
TRBV10-3,TRBJ2-3,TRBD1,NA,CAISESTGADTQYF,TGTGCCATCAGTGAGTCGACAGGGGCCGATACGCAGTATTTT
TRBV7-2,TRBJ1-1,NA,NA,CASSLAPGQNTEAFF,TGTGCCAGCAGCTTAGCCCCGGGACAGAACACTGAAGCTTTCTTT
TRBV30,TRBJ1-1,TRBD1,NA,CAWDRVNTEAFF,TGTGCCTGGGACAGGGTGAACACTGAAGCTTTCTTT
TRBV7-6,TRBJ2-1,TRBD2,NA,CASSSLAGGRDEQFF,TGTGCCAGCAGCTCGCTAGCGGGGGGGCGGGATGAGCAGTTCTTC
TRBV19,TRBJ1-6,TRBD1,NA,CASSPGQGNYNSPLHF,TGTGCCAGTAGCCCCGGACAGGGAAACTATAATTCACCCCTCCACTTT
TRBV14,TRBJ1-1,NA,NA,CASSQDLRGEAFF,TGTGCCAGCAGCCAAGATCTACGCGGGGAAGCTTTCTTT
TRBV2,TRBJ1-2,NA,few,CASSQGYGYTF,TGTGCCAGCAGTCAGGGGTATGGCTACACCTTC
TRBV28,TRBJ1-2,NA,NA,CASSLTQHSYGYTF,TGTGCCAGCAGTCTAACCCAACACAGCTATGGCTACACCTTC
TRBV5-4,TRBJ1-1,TRBD1,NA,CASSPGQQNTEAFF,TGTGCCAGCAGCCCGGGACAGCAGAACACTGAAGCTTTCTTT
TRBV12-5,TRBJ2-1,NA,NA,CASGSGNEQFF,TGTGCTAGTGGCTCGGGCAATGAGCAGTTCTTC
TRBV19,TRBJ2-3,NA,NA,CATTQGVATGTQYF,TGTGCCACCACCCAAGGAGTAGCAACCGGGACGCAGTATTTT
TRBV11-2,TRBJ1-1,NA,once,CASSLEGLTAPNTEAFF,TGTGCCAGCAGCTTAGAAGGGCTGACAGCCCCGAACACTGAAGCTTTCTTT
TRBV5-6,TRBJ1-1,NA,NA,CASSLSGSGEAFF,TGTGCCAGCAGCTTGTCAGGTTCAGGCGAAGCTTTCTTT
TRBV10-3,TRBJ1-1,NA,NA,CAISESGGYRKNTEAFF,TGTGCCATCAGTGAGTCGGGGGGGTACAGAAAAAACACTGAAGCTTTCTTT
TRBV28,TRBJ2-7,TRBD1,NA,CASSPRSDRGREQYF,TGTGCCAGCAGTCCCAGATCGGACAGGGGGCGCGAGCAGTACTTC
TRBV27,TRBJ2-7,TRBD2,NA,CASSLWGGRGYEQYF,TGTGCCAGCAGTTTATGGGGCGGGAGGGGCTACGAGCAGTACTTC
TRBV25-1,TRBJ1-2,NA,NA,CASSAPGANYGYTF,TGTGCCAGCAGTGCCCCAGGGGCCAACTATGGCTACACCTTC
TRBV11-2,TRBJ2-3,TRBD2,NA,CASSREAGGVTDTQYF,TGTGCCAGCAGTAGAGAAGCGGGAGGAGTCACAGATACGCAGTATTTT
TRBV7-9,TRBJ2-3,TRBD2,NA,CASRTSGVTDTQYF,TGTGCCAGCAGGACTAGCGGGGTTACAGATACGCAGTATTTT
TRBV7-8,TRBJ2-1,TRBD2,NA,CASSLGSVAAGAAYNEQFF,TGTGCCAGCAGCTTAGGATCTGTTGCGGCGGGAGCGGCCTACAATGAGCAGTTCTTC
TRBV11-3,TRBJ2-1,TRBD2,NA,CASSPRLAGDGEQFF,TGTGCCAGCAGCCCGCGACTAGCGGGAGACGGTGAGCAGTTCTTC
TRBV9,TRBJ2-7,TRBD2,NA,CASSGSSGRSYEQYF,TGTGCCAGCAGCGGGTCTAGCGGGAGGTCCTACGAGCAGTACTTC
TRBV28,TRBJ2-6,TRBD1,once,CATSGQGSSGANVLTF,TGTGCCACCTCCGGACAGGGGAGCTCTGGGGCCAACGTCCTGACTTTC
TRBV3-1/TRBV3-2,TRBJ1-2,TRBD1,once,CASSLKGGQGAGGYTF,TGTGCCAGCAGCCTAAAAGGGGGCCAGGGGGCGGGTGGCTACACCTTC
TRBV18,TRBJ1-2,NA,NA,CASSPPDNPNYGYTF,TGTGCCAGCTCACCGCCGGACAATCCCAACTATGGCTACACCTTC
TRBV5-1,TRBJ2-5,NA,NA,CASSRSQAETQYF,TGCGCCAGCAGCCGGTCACAGGCCGAGACCCAGTACTTC
TRBV9,TRBJ2-4,NA,NA,CASSPGKSTGGNIQYF,TGTGCCAGCAGCCCAGGCAAGTCGACTGGAGGAAACATTCAGTACTTC
TRBV6-5,TRBJ2-5,TRBD2,NA,CASSWTSDKETQYF,TGTGCCAGCAGCTGGACTAGCGATAAAGAGACCCAGTACTTC
TRBV6-2/TRBV6-3,TRBJ2-3,TRBD1,NA,CASSYRDRGRTATQYF,TGTGCCAGCAGTTACCGGGACAGGGGGCGAACAGCTACGCAGTATTTT
TRBV19,TRBJ1-1,NA,NA,CASIIGTPFGSTEAFF,TGTGCCAGTATCATCGGGACTCCCTTTGGGAGCACTGAAGCTTTCTTT
TRBV3-1/TRBV3-2,TRBJ2-3,TRBD2,NA,CASSPLRGVAMTDTQYF,TGTGCCAGCAGCCCCCTGCGGGGGGTAGCGATGACAGATACGCAGTATTTT
TRBV28,TRBJ2-7,NA,once,CASSPVGAGATYEQYF,TGTGCCAGCAGTCCCGTGGGGGCAGGGGCGACCTACGAGCAGTACTTC
TRBV28,TRBJ1-6,NA,once,CASSPGRSYNSPLHF,TGTGCCAGCAGTCCAGGGCGCTCCTATAATTCACCCCTCCACTTT
TRBV29-1,TRBJ1-1,TRBD1,NA,CSVPGQGFSTEAFF,TGCAGCGTTCCGGGACAGGGATTTAGCACTGAAGCTTTCTTT
TRBV6-5,TRBJ2-1,TRBD2,NA,CASSNPSGGYNEQFF,TGTGCCAGCAGCAACCCTAGCGGGGGCTACAATGAGCAGTTCTTC
TRBV3-1/TRBV3-2,TRBJ1-2,NA,NA,CASSPADFGYTF,TGTGCCAGCAGCCCCGCGGATTTTGGCTACACCTTC
TRBV6-4,TRBJ1-5,NA,NA,CASSPGQHQPQHF,TGTGCCAGCAGCCCGGGACAACATCAGCCCCAGCATTTT
TRBV21-1,TRBJ2-1,NA,NA,CASSTRRGRGWEQFF,TGTGCCAGCAGCACGAGGAGGGGGAGGGGATGGGAGCAGTTCTTC
TRBV29-1,TRBJ1-1,NA,NA,CSVLQAVNTEAFF,TGCAGCGTCTTACAGGCCGTAAACACTGAAGCTTTCTTT
TRBV18,TRBJ2-1,TRBD2,NA,CASQQREGHNEQFF,TGTGCCAGCCAACAGCGGGAGGGCCACAATGAGCAGTTCTTC